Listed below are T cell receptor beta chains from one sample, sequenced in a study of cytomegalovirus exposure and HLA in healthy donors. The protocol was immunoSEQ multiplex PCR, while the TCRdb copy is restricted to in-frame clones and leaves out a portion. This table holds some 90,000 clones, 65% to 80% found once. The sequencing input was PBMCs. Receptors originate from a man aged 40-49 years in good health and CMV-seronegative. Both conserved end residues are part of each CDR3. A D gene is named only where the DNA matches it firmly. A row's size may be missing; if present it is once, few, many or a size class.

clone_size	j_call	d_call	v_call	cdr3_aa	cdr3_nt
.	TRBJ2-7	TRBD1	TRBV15	CATLRQGSYEQYF	TGTGCCACCCTCAGACAGGGGTCCTACGAGCAGTACTTC
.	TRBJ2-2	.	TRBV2	CASTRSVNSGTGELFF	TGTGCCAGCACCAGATCGGTCAATTCGGGCACCGGGGAGCTGTTTTTT
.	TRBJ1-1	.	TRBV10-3	CAINQGGTEAFF	TGTGCCATCAACCAGGGAGGCACTGAAGCTTTCTTT
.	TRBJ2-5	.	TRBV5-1	CASSLGDTQETQYF	TGCGCCAGCAGCTTGGGTGACACCCAAGAGACCCAGTACTTC
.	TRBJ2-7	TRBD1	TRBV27	CASSLLAGQGFNEQYF	TGTGCCAGCAGTTTATTAGCGGGACAGGGGTTCAACGAGCAGTACTTC
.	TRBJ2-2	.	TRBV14	CASSQERTHNTGELFF	TGTGCCAGCAGCCAAGAAAGGACTCACAACACCGGGGAGCTGTTTTTT
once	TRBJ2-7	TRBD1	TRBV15	CATSSSGTGIYEQYF	TGTGCCACCAGCAGCAGCGGGACAGGGATCTACGAGCAGTACTTC
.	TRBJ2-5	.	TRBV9	CASSVGQARFQETQYF	TGTGCCAGCAGCGTTGGGCAGGCCCGATTCCAAGAGACCCAGTACTTC
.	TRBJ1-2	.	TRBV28	CASSSGAYGYTF	TGTGCCAGCAGTTCAGGGGCCTATGGCTACACCTTC
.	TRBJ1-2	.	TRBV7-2	CASSPRVWYTF	TGTGCCAGCAGCCCCCGGGTGTGGTACACCTTC
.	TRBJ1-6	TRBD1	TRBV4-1	CASSQNPGQSICPLHF	TGCGCCAGCAGTCAAAACCCGGGACAGTCGATATGTCCCCTCCACTTT
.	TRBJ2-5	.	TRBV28	CAVGETQYF	TGTGCAGTCGGGGAGACCCAGTACTTC
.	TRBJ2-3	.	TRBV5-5	CASSFVQGSDTQYF	TGTGCCAGCAGCTTCGTCCAGGGTTCAGATACGCAGTATTTT
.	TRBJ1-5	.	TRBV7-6	CASSLGRYQPQHF	TGTGCCAGCAGCTTGGGCAGATATCAGCCCCAGCATTTT
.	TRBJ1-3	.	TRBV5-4	CASSLGAGEGNTIYF	TGTGCCAGCAGCTTGGGAGCAGGGGAAGGAAACACCATATATTTT
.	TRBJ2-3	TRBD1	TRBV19	CASTSGVGTATDTQYF	TGTGCCAGTACCTCGGGTGTGGGGACAGCAACAGATACGCAGTATTTT
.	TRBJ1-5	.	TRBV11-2	CASSLGRSLGQPQHF	TGTGCCAGCAGCTTAGGCCGGTCTCTAGGACAGCCCCAGCATTTT
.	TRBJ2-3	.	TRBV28	CATRRGLSTDTQYF	TGTGCCACCCGGAGGGGGCTCAGCACAGATACGCAGTATTTT
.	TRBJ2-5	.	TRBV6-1	CASNPTGDGKETQYF	TGTGCCAGCAACCCTACGGGGGATGGGAAGGAGACCCAGTACTTC
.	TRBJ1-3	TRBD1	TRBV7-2	CASSVRQGSSGNTIYF	TGTGCCAGCAGCGTCCGACAGGGCTCTTCTGGAAACACCATATATTTT
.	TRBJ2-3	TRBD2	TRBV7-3	CASSTGTSGGAITADTQYF	TGTGCCAGCAGCACTGGGACTAGCGGGGGGGCGATTACGGCAGATACGCAGTATTTT
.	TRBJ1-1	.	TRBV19	CASSTGPNTEAFF	TGTGCCAGTAGTACAGGTCCGAACACTGAAGCTTTCTTT
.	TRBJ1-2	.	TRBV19	CASSIQAAANYGYTF	TGTGCCAGTAGTATTCAAGCGGCCGCTAACTATGGCTACACCTTC
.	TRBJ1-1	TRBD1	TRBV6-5	CASSYQGGRLNTEAFF	TGTGCCAGCAGTTACCAAGGGGGCAGGTTGAACACTGAAGCTTTCTTT
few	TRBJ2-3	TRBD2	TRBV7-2	CASSLSGAPYF	TGTGCCAGCAGCCTGAGCGGGGCGCCCTATTTT
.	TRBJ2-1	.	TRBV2	CASTLMGLPSSYNEQFF	TGTGCCAGCACCCTTATGGGACTTCCGAGCTCCTACAATGAGCAGTTCTTC
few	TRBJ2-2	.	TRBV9	CASSGGLSRRNTGELFF	TGTGCCAGCAGCGGGGGCCTTTCTCGGCGGAACACCGGGGAGCTGTTTTTT
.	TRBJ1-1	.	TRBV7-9	CASSLIKLRSAEAFF	TGTGCCAGCAGCTTAATAAAGTTACGTTCGGCTGAAGCTTTCTTT
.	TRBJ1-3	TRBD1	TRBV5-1	CASSFQTGAGNTIYF	TGCGCCAGCAGCTTCCAGACAGGGGCTGGAAACACCATATATTTT
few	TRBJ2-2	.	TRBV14	CASSPGPGSLHTGELFF	TGTGCCAGCAGCCCCGGTCCGGGTTCTTTGCACACCGGGGAGCTGTTTTTT
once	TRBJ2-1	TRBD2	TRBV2	CASRGWESGGDYNEQFF	TGTGCCAGCAGGGGCTGGGAAAGCGGGGGGGATTACAATGAGCAGTTCTTC
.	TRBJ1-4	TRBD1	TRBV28	CASSFPRDRVEKLFF	TGTGCCAGCAGTTTCCCCCGGGACAGGGTTGAAAAACTGTTTTTT
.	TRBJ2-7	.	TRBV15	CATSRESFSSYEQYF	TGTGCCACCAGCAGAGAGAGTTTTAGCTCCTACGAGCAGTACTTC
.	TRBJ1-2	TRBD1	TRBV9	CASSVEPGGGYTF	TGTGCCAGCAGCGTAGAGCCAGGGGGAGGCTACACCTTC
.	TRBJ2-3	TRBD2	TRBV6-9	CASKIAGLGTQYF	TGTGCCAGCAAGATAGCGGGGTTGGGTACGCAGTATTTT
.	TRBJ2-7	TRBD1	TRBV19	CASSIRDRSYEQYF	TGTGCCAGTAGTATCCGGGACAGATCCTACGAGCAGTACTTC
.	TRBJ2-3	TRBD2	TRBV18	CASSPSSGAGAQYF	TGTGCCAGCTCACCCAGTAGCGGCGCGGGGGCGCAGTATTTT
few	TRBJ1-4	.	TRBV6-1	CASRNEKLFF	TGTGCCAGCCGGAATGAAAAACTGTTTTTT
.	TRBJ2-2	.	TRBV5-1	CASSLDRPVTGELFF	TGCGCCAGCAGCTTGGACAGGCCCGTCACCGGGGAGCTGTTTTTT
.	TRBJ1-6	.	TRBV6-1	CASSEGEALNSPLHF	TGTGCCAGCAGTGAAGGCGAGGCCCTTAATTCACCCCTCCACTTT